In its sample, the clone carrying this T cell receptor beta chain was seen once. The junction differs from germline at one of its ends, possibly a read error. The sample comes from a study of blood T cell repertoires in COVID-19. The wider study: Samples representing acute and convalescent COVID-19 were sourced from the United States, Italy and Spain. Sample material is recorded as cDNA or gDNA derived from T cells, B-cell-depleted T cells, or PBMCs.

All recovered Cohort 3 donors got two negative PCRs, got clearance, or saw symptom resolution. The CDR3 has 15 residues. CDR1 SSHAT and CDR2 FNYEAQ come from the germline V gene (reference sequence). Assay used: immunoSEQ multiplex PCR; TCRdb lists only in-frame clones, some missing. Among 150,000 to 250,000 clones, about nine tenths were seen once, and the ten largest hold about 2.3%. Sequences were obtained from PBMCs or T cells enriched from blood (not recorded which). The receptor's source is a woman aged 25 to 39 who had recovered from COVID-19. The V call is TRBV7-7, the J call TRBJ1-3; D is possibly TRBD1 (5 bases). The CDR3 DNA follows: TGTGCTAGCAGCTTATTACCAGGGTCGGGAAACACCATATATTTT. Translated: CASSLLPGSGNTIYF.